This T cell receptor beta chain was identified during a study of T cells in Graves' hyperthyroidism and ophthalmopathy (dated by TCRdb to between 2017 and 2020). With regard to the full study: Peripheral blood was sampled at the time of initial diagnosis, prior to any treatment. Thyroid tissue and blood T-cell repertoires from about six Graves' hyperthyroidism patients were also compared in the study. The 75 to 100 discovery patients were randomly split 7:3 into training and test sets. The paper describes TCR Vbeta CDR3 sequencing of fewer than 150 peripheral blood samples, made up of around 41 ophthalmopathy patients, 70 to 80 hyperthyroidism patients and roughly 17 progressor patients. Prospective prediction of ophthalmopathy was tested in an independent validation cohort consisting of 18 hyperthyroidism patients and around 17 patients who later progressed to ophthalmopathy. Following sampling, methimazole starting at 30 mg daily was given to hyperthyroidism patients, and high-dose intravenous methylprednisolone was given to ophthalmopathy patients. TCR V-J signatures able to tell the groups apart were searched for in a discovery cohort of some 100 patients, of whom around 43 had Graves' ophthalmopathy and under 65 had stable Graves' hyperthyroidism. Here is what the overall study found, with its caveats: Blood samples also contained most of the expanded thyroid clonotypes (frequency above 0.001), which suggests that blood repertoires may reflect thyroid immune responses. In validation, progression to ophthalmopathy was predicted by the model with 70.59% sensitivity and 72.22% specificity, a median of approximately 7.1 months before onset. In cross-validation, a model built on a 13 V-J signature told ophthalmopathy apart from stable hyperthyroidism with approximately 90% sensitivity and about 81% specificity, and in testing the same model reached 80%/75%. Sample size was not statistically predetermined, and investigators were not blinded to group allocation.

On this clonotype itself: Its binding antigen is unknown. Per-nucleotide qualities are absent, and no much larger clonotype sits a single base away.

TCR beta CDR3 regions were amplified from RNA transcripts. The TCR CDR3 was subjected to a first round of RT-PCR using the HTBI primer set and the Qiagen OneStep RT-PCR kit. A second multiplex PCR round built the libraries, followed by size selection and purification. Paired-end sequencing of the libraries was performed with 100 bp reads on an Illumina HiSeq2000. The study's processing was this. Raw data were processed with SOAPnuke, discarding reads with adapters, uncalled bases, mean Phred below 15, or no exact constant-primer or identifier match. COPE v1.2.5 was used to merge high-quality paired reads, and clonotypes were defined as unique nucleotide sequences. MiTCR v1.1 was used to align the clonotypes against IMGT TRBV, TRBD and TRBJ reference segments. The analysis was restricted to V-J combinations with a frequency above 0.0001, which together covered roughly 99% of the repertoires. The TCS score was defined as F50 (clonal expansion) divided by E x V (chaos), with BLOSUM62-based TCRdist calculated between CDR3 peptides within each V-J. Welch's t-statistics and random forest reduced some 510 V-J features to fewer than 15, which were used in a naive Bayes classifier (R e1071). TCRdb cleaned the public reads at Q25 with fastp, built clones with MiXCR and kept in-frame beta chains. Rows are unified per CDR3 protein, each entry keeping the most common DNA and genes. The V and J calls here are based on TCRdb, not the publication. The sample table lists roughly 500,000 distinct CDR3 sequences, roughly 25% of them with a count of one. The top ten hold 11% of the sample.

In the ophthalmopathy patients, disease was moderately to severely active, with a Clinical Activity Score of 3 or more, a NOSPECS grade of 4 or more, and a duration of less than 3 months. Patients with uncontrolled infections, other autoimmune diseases, pregnancy or lactation were excluded. Diagnoses were based on clinical symptoms, serum thyroxine and TRAb, thyroid ultrasound and orbital computed tomography. Ficoll-Paque density gradient centrifugation was used to isolate PBMCs from 8.5 to 10 ml of fresh peripheral blood. Trizol reagent was used to extract total RNA, and RNA quality was then checked on an Agilent 2100 Bioanalyzer. From the cysteine through the phenylalanine, the CDR3 covers 13 amino acids. Only CDR3 DNA is held: 39 bases, read in frame from base 1. The germline V gene gives CDR1 as SGHTA and CDR2 as FQGNSA. The junction carries 10 bases between V and J, which are trimmed by 3 bases and 5 bases respectively.

The sequenced sample was blood. The receptor comes from a young woman with Graves' ophthalmopathy. Recombination connected TRBV7-2 to TRBJ1-1; no confident D gene assignment can be made. In nucleotide form, the sequence is TGTGCCAGCAGCTTGGCTGGAGAAACTGAAGCTTTCTTT. This gives the protein CASSLAGETEAFF. Full variable domain (CDR3 extended with the reference TRBV7-2 and TRBJ1-1 proteins): GAGVSQSPSNKVTEKGKDVELRCDPISGHTALYWYRQSLGQGLEFLIYFQGNSAPDKSGLPSDRFSAERTGGSVSTLTIQRTQQEDSAVYLCASSLAGETEAFFGQGTRLTVV.